This T cell receptor beta chain was retrieved from a study of cytomegalovirus exposure and HLA in healthy donors (dated by TCRdb to 2016 to 2017). Regarding the research as a whole: An earlier analysis of 587 of the donors reported about 290 Gb of sequence data and 120 million or so unique TCR beta sequences from some 180 million T cells. High-throughput TCR immunosequencing, statistical association of individual TCRs with disease status, and machine learning were combined to predict cytomegalovirus infection status. Of the approximately 400 genotyped donors, over 65% fell in the genetic ancestry cluster associated with self-reported Caucasian donors. Along with the roughly 710-subject first cohort, a separate validation cohort of approximately 110 different subjects was used. A later genetic analysis used genome-wide SNP genotypes for about 65% of the 666 donors, treating that subset as a discovery cohort. HLA typing covered class I and class II loci at four-digit resolution. Roughly 300 gigabases of sequencing data and tens of millions of unique TCR sequences were included in an early release covering about 700 HLA-typed donors. The number of donors typed differed by locus, with about 629-630 for A, B, C, DRB1 and DQB1, 522 for DQA1, 600 to 610 for DPA1, and over 400 for DPB1. In the later analysis, no new phenotypic data were used to find candidate immune exposures; instead, reliance was placed on TCR beta sequences and their occurrence across donors. The T cell repertoires of some 700 subjects were profiled by immunosequencing and related to cytomegalovirus serostatus. An earlier analysis of approximately 640 of the donors applied high-throughput TCR beta sequencing to assess whether each TCR beta V gene segment acted as functional or pseudogenic. On average, roughly 240,000 unique TCR beta nucleotide sequences were sequenced per donor among 350 to 400 genotyped donors of the cohort, with roughly 18% of those sequences being non-productive. Alongside the repertoire data, information on donor age, sex, ethnicity and CMV serostatus was compiled. A later analysis re-analyzed previously published TCR beta repertoires from 666 donors and added high-resolution HLA genotyping to study TCR occurrence patterns. Every repertoire in the discovery cohort had been generated on one and the same sequencing platform. Four to six DR-DQ haplotypes were handled as single units for association and clustering, since linkage in the cohort was strong. The study was designed to test whether signatures of past pathogen exposure could be identified by cataloging public T cell receptors. Here is what the overall study found, with its caveats: A further reported finding was that TCR beta sequences accurately predicted the HLA-A and HLA-B alleles for most subjects in the first cohort. A few of the identified cytomegalovirus-associated TCR beta chains were confirmed in vitro to be specific for cytomegalovirus antigens. While some public TCRs were present in many individuals, most TCR sequences turned up only very rarely across donors. In this cohort, only TCR beta chains were sequenced, and detectable features were limited by the absence of alpha or paired-chain data. Cytomegalovirus status was reported to be diagnosed by the classifier with high specificity and sensitivity in both the original and validation cohorts. Assigning TCR associations to individual alleles was difficult when HLA alleles, especially DR and DQ, strongly co-occurred. CMV serostatus was the only immune exposure information available for the cohort. A group of highly shared sequence variants was considered likely to be a technical artifact of the sequencing pipeline. An association between a missense DCLRE1C variant and V-gene and J-gene trimming of TCR beta chains was found in a later genetic analysis and replicated in an independent cohort. The presence/absence analyses assumed that sequencing depth was roughly uniform across donors, and that assumption may not be true. In a later analysis, several top co-occurrence clusters were reported to appear linked to parvovirus B19, influenza, CMV and Epstein-Barr virus. The study gave a list of some 150 TCR beta chains associated with cytomegalovirus. Some IMGT-functional V segments, including TRBV6-2 and TRBV6-3, could not be distinguished by the 87-base-pair reads and were therefore excluded. A later analysis associated some 17,000 TCR beta sequences with specific HLA alleles at a false discovery rate of 0.05. In a later genetic analysis, fewer N-insertions in productive TCRs were reported among donors in an Asian-associated ancestry cluster than the 666-donor mean. Compared with equally common non-associated chains, HLA-associated TCR beta chains in a later analysis were more clonally expanded and had lower generation probabilities. Over 15 rarely observed V segments, including chromosome 9 orphons, were excluded from the earlier analysis of a few hundred of the donors because counts were too low. Linkage disequilibrium might explain the correlated functional status among segregating V segments, but an unknown experimental factor could not be ruled out. According to the authors, the approach could potentially be generalized to other disease states and immunological phenotypes. In an earlier analysis of several hundred of the donors, most TCR beta V segments were observed in productive rearrangements about 90% or about 30% of the time, broadly matching IMGT annotations. Because HLA typing was missing for some donors at each locus, association tests included only the typed subset. In a later analysis, most CMV-associated TCR beta chains were found to appear HLA-restricted, with HLA associations seemingly driven largely by CMV exposure. According to a later analysis, TCR association rates differed among HLA loci, with DRB1 alleles showing the most associated TCRs and HLA-C alleles showing the fewest.

The library was made by the immunoSEQ multiplex PCR assay. The multiplex PCR relied on a mix of 60 forward primers for TCR Vbeta segments and 13 reverse primers for TCR Jbeta segments. The CDR3 region of rearranged TCR beta genes was amplified from genomic DNA with a multiplex PCR assay. On the Illumina HiSeq System, the amplified TCR beta libraries were sequenced as 87-base-pair reads. The paper's data handling went like this. A later analysis counted approximately 84 million unique TCR beta chains across the 500 to 850 repertoires, and some 11 million of these chains were shared by at least two donors. A nearest-neighbor algorithm error-corrected the raw reads and collapsed the reads into unique sequences, merging closely related sequences to remove PCR and sequencing errors. CDR3 sequences were aligned to IMGT reference sequences to assign V, D and J gene segments. For a sequence to be retained, at least a six-nucleotide match to both a V gene segment and a J gene segment was required. A rearrangement counted as productive if the CDR3 had no stop codons and remained in frame with V and J, and every other rearrangement counted as non-productive. CDR3 was defined by IMGT convention, running from the second conserved V-encoded cysteine to the conserved J-encoded phenylalanine. Sequences without an unambiguous match to a single V gene segment were excluded from the earlier analysis of 450 to 650 of the donors. An earlier analysis of roughly 590 of the donors called V segments functional above 56.7% productive rearrangements and segregating when the between-donor standard deviation exceeded 5%. To diagnose cytomegalovirus status from the catalog of TCR beta chain sequences, a statistical classification framework was built. V and J gene assignment, in a later analysis, came from comparing TCR nucleotide sequences with IMGT/GENE-DB human TR gene sequences. Using the TCRdist pipeline, a later analysis assigned CDR3 sequences along with most-parsimonious VDJ recombination scenarios. In a later analysis, each TCR beta chain was defined by its CDR3 amino acid sequence together with its V-gene family, and reads lacking a unique V-gene family were excluded. A later analysis removed 592 highly shared, low-generation-probability nucleotide sequences to deal with suspected cross-contamination and a sequencing artifact. In a later analysis, a clonal expansion index was calculated for each public chain from normalized within-repertoire ranks of inferred template counts. In a later analysis, generation probabilities were computed using a VDJ recombination model fitted to out-of-frame rearrangements, and the results were checked against IGoR. A later analysis scored TCR-TCR, TCR-HLA and TCR-CMV co-occurrence with hypergeometric tests, applying a repertoire-size bias correction to TCR pairs. To estimate false discovery rates, a later analysis permuted the HLA or CMV assignments 20 times. In a later analysis, co-occurring TCRs were grouped using DBSCAN, and TCRdist sequence similarity was added for clustering within HLA-allele-positive subsets. Repertoires with fewer than 30,000 or more than 120,000 public chains, plus five repertoires with anomalous nucleotide sharing, were excluded from co-occurrence clustering. TCRdb provides this immuneACCESS table in a form limited to in-frame rearrangements. Some clones are lacking; in checked studies, under half of them reflect an unresolved V gene, and why the rest are absent is not known. The DNA gave D and trimming, while V, J and clone size come from that table. Counted in this sample were over 100,000 clones; roughly 70% of them appeared once. The ten largest clonotypes hold roughly 0.9% of the sample.

The cohort was made up of 500 to 800 healthy bone marrow donors. At the time of sampling, all cohort members were nominally healthy, though unrecorded immune exposures were likely present. The donor was CMV seronegative and belonged to the group of 320 or so seronegative cohort members. A peripheral blood sample was collected from each donor, and TCR beta sequencing was performed on peripheral blood mononuclear cells. Genomic DNA was extracted from the blood cell samples with the Qiagen DNeasy Blood Extraction Kit. Worth noting for this clone: No antigen is known for it. No clone much larger than this one lies a single base away; base qualities are absent.

V is trimmed back by 3 bases and J by 5 bases, and the junction contains 10 bases that no gene match accounts for. CDR1 MNHEY and CDR2 SMNVEV are derived from the germline V gene (reference sequence). The CDR3, from cysteine to phenylalanine, totals 15 residues. Only CDR3 DNA remains: 45 bases, in frame from the first base. Sequenced sample: PBMCs. This clonotype originated in a woman aged 25 to 39 in good health and CMV-seronegative. The rearrangement combines TRBV27 with TRBJ2-7, with TRBD1 matching 7 junction bases. The CDR3 has the sequence CASSFRETGLHEQYF. The DNA reads TGTGCCAGCAGTTTCCGAGAGACAGGGCTCCACGAGCAGTACTTC.